This T cell receptor (beta chain) was found in a study of T cell responses to AZD1222 COVID-19 vaccine. Libraries were prepared by immunoSEQ multiplex PCR; TCRdb keeps only in-frame clonotypes and omits some of them. The sample lists more than 150,000 clones; about 92% were seen once. The CDR3 is 15 residues long. From germline, CDR1 is SGHRS and CDR2 YFSETQ. V lost 1 base and J 5 bases, leaving 15 bases between the germline ends. The TCR originated in an adult in good health. The sample consisted of peripheral blood, taken on day 0 of AZD1222 vaccination. V and J are TRBV5-1 and TRBJ1-1; D is unclear. The CDR3: CASSLLSGVETEAFF. The CDR3 region has the DNA TGCGCCAGCAGCTTGTTATCGGGAGTTGAGACTGAAGCTTTCTTT. Complete variable domain (other parts from reference TRBV5-1 and TRBJ1-1): KAGVTQTPRYLIKTRGQQVTLSCSPISGHRSVSWYQQTPGQGLQFLFEYFSETQRNKGNFPGRFSGRQFSNSRSEMNVSTLELGDSALYLCASSLLSGVETEAFFGQGTRLTVV.